This T cell receptor beta chain was sequenced during a study of CD8 T cells in Susac syndrome. Germline assignment: CDR1 SGHAT and CDR2 FQNNGV. The length of the CDR3 is 17 residues. V lost 2 bases and J lost 1, with 18 bases in between. This clonotype was seen a single time. TCR beta sequencing was performed on blood CD8+ and CD4+ T cells. cDNA came from about 0.46 to 1 ug RNA primed by random hexamers. TCRdb passed the immunoSEQ multiplex PCR reads through MiXCR, listing each CDR3 protein once. The table records approximately 200,000 distinct CDR3 sequences, roughly 94% of them present only once. Input material: CD4+ T cells from PBMCs. This clonotype was sampled from a human donor with multiple sclerosis. The V gene is TRBV11-2, the J gene TRBJ2-7, with D perhaps TRBD2 (6 bases). Here the CDR3 reads CASSLLGGFAISYEQYF. The CDR3 DNA follows: TGTGCCAGCAGCTTATTAGGAGGGTTCGCCATTTCCTACGAGCAGTACTTC. Full variable domain (outside the CDR3, taken from reference TRBV11-2 and TRBJ2-7): EAGVAQSPRYKIIEKRQSVAFWCNPISGHATLYWYQQILGQGPKLLIQFQNNGVVDDSQLPKDRFSAERLKGVDSTLKIQPAKLEDSAVYLCASSLLGGFAISYEQYFGPGTRLTVT.